This T cell receptor (beta chain) was found in a study of graft-versus-host responses after intestinal transplantation (dated by TCRdb to the early 2020s). Some background on the complete study: The transplants that recipients received were multivisceral, liver-intestinal, or isolated intestinal. Every recipient was given anti-thymocyte globulin induction, then maintenance tacrolimus and steroids for around three years. After intestinal transplantation, graft-versus-host and host-versus-graft alloreactive T cell clones in the graft, circulation and bone marrow were tracked using bulk TCR-beta CDR3 sequencing. To identify alloreactive clones, pre-transplant mixed lymphocyte reaction products were sequenced and compared with unstimulated pre-transplant donor and recipient T cells. A cohort of some 24 intestinal transplant recipients, including one retransplant, was enrolled, and a few patients lacking pretransplant specimens were excluded. A peak of at least 4% donor T cells among recipient peripheral blood mononuclear cells was the definition used for donor T cell macrochimerism. Instead of going to the commercial service, samples from three later patients were sequenced in-house on an Illumina MiSeq and processed with MiXCR. Summary of the overall study and its limitations: GvH clones were found in recipient bone marrow, and some of the GvH clones appeared earlier in ileal mucosa or blood, which is consistent with an intestinal mucosal origin. Conclusions were limited by the relatively low number and heterogeneity of intestinal transplant patients. Early after transplant, peak levels of circulating GvH clones were found to be associated with declines in HvG clones. In patients with donor T cell macrochimerism, the allografts had high GvH to HvG T cell clonal ratios.

According to the study, the label for this sample's time point signals: cells obtained before transplantation from donor or recipient. CD3+CD4+ and CD3+CD8+ populations were FACS-sorted from unstimulated pre-transplant donor and recipient cells taken from spleen or lymph nodes. At the junction V is shortened by 0 bases and J by 6 bases, with 8 bases in between. CDR1 and CDR2 were assigned from the germline V gene as MNHNS and SASEGT. The CDR3, from cysteine to phenylalanine, totals 14 residues. The only DNA kept is the CDR3, 42 bases in frame from the first base. On this clone: Its specific antigen is unknown. Per-base quality was not reported, and no clone a single base away is much larger than it.

The library relied on the immunoSEQ multiplex PCR assay. In most patients, genomic DNA was isolated using the Qiagen DNeasy Blood and Tissue Kit and sent frozen to Adaptive Biotechnologies for TCR sequencing. Adaptive Biotechnologies carried out high-throughput TCR-beta CDR3 sequencing of genomic DNA for most patients. Turning to the authors' computational methods: TCR sequencing data for around 20 patients were retrieved from Adaptive's ImmunoSEQ software; three other patients were processed with MiXCR and VDJtools. CD4 versus CD8 sorting errors were corrected by removing sequences found in both subsets at a frequency ratio below 5:1. CDR3 nucleotide sequences shared by donor and recipient were removed because the origin of these sequences could not be assigned. Alloreactive clones required at least 2-fold expansion over unstimulated cells and minimum CFSE-low frequency of 0.002% (template counts) or 0.001% (read counts). Mappable clones were those detected in sequenced pre-transplant spleen, lymph node, or MLR CFSE-low populations of the donor or recipient. Cumulative frequency of alloreactive clones was calculated as a percentage of all sequences weighted by copy number. The clones in this table, taken by TCRdb from immuneACCESS, are in-frame only. Not every clone is retained; where verified, under half of the shortfall comes from an unresolved V gene, and the cause of the rest is unknown. From that table come the V and J calls and clone size; the DNA was used to work out D and trimming. The sample data list about 92,000 clones, and 75% to 90% of these were observed just once. About a sixth of the sample is in the top ten clones.

The V gene is TRBV6-1 and the J gene is TRBJ2-2, with a weak D call of TRBD2 (6 bases match). The material sequenced was unstimulated CD8+ T cells sorted from spleen or lymph node cells, taken before intestinal transplant. The receptor was derived from a human donor who received an intestinal transplant. The CDR3 region has the sequence CASSEAWGAGELFF. The DNA sequence reads TGTGCCAGCAGTGAAGCGTGGGGGGCCGGGGAGCTGTTTTTT.